A selection of T cell receptor beta chains follows, all from one sample in a study of CD8+ T cells in alopecia areata. The assay was immunoSEQ multiplex PCR, and TCRdb's table has in-frame clones only and misses some. The data show about 200,000 clones, roughly 50% seen once. This specimen was CD4+ T cells sorted from blood, taken at week 24, from a patient treated with tofacitinib. These receptors were collected from a human donor with alopecia areata. Both conserved end residues are part of each CDR3. Expanded clones get a size class; other rows say once, few or many, or leave the size out.

cdr3_length v_call clone_size cdr3_aa
15 TRBV7-7 NA CASSLSSGAGDAQYF
12 TRBV29-1 NA CSVDQGAHEQYF
15 TRBV28 NA CASSLPGAGRNEQFF
11 TRBV6-6 NA CASKMNTEAFF
14 TRBV7-2 NA CASILGQALGGYTF
14 TRBV10-3 NA CATFRQGSTDTQYF
16 TRBV5-5 few CASSWQGANSNQPQHF
15 TRBV4-2 NA CASSQHAGSKGEAFF
12 TRBV18 NA CASRESTDTQYF
13 TRBV27 NA CASRWTADYGYTF
12 TRBV7-9 few CASSSVDRDGIF
14 TRBV10-3 many CAIKLGGGTDGYTF
15 TRBV18 few CASSPPRGNTGELFF
14 TRBV5-1 NA CASSVGQRQETQYF
13 TRBV5-1 NA CASSFGPGEPQHF
14 TRBV28 NA CASRSTGVSYGYTF
16 TRBV30 few CAWSTGNGEFGNTIYF
15 TRBV6-5 NA CASSYTSKANSPLHF
13 TRBV5-1 NA CASSPGQGGDQFF
14 TRBV6-6 few CAISVGGGQNIQYF
12 TRBV6-5 once CASMKGENGYTF
15 TRBV4-3 many CASSQDGKGGQPQHF
12 TRBV30 NA CAWSWGNQPQHF
13 TRBV29-1 few CSVTPSDGQPQHF
14 TRBV6-5 NA CASSYAVGIQPQHF
15 TRBV7-2 once CASSLGSSGTYEQYF
13 TRBV29-1 NA CSVTSFSYNEQFF
16 TRBV4-2 NA CASSHGDRAKAETQYF
14 TRBV5-6 few CASSPVGRANEQFF
13 TRBV5-6 NA CASSLVGGYEQYF
13 TRBV4-1 many CASSQVLGGPQHF
11 TRBV29-1 NA CSVVIGSEQYF
13 TRBV28 NA CASRSTGLTEAFF
14 TRBV5-6 NA CASSFGRGDTEAFF
14 TRBV4-3 once CASSQEGTHSPLHF
16 TRBV9 NA CASSPRVGGWNTEAFF
13 TRBV27 few CASSLAGGYGYTF
16 TRBV4-2 NA CASSPASGGVYNEQFF
13 TRBV2 NA CASSGGRDNEQFF
12 TRBV25-1 NA CASSDGNYGYTF